The rows below give T cell receptor beta chains drawn from one sample of a study of vaccination effects on CD4 cells after COVID-19. The antigens of these receptors remain unknown. Assay used: immunoSEQ multiplex PCR; TCRdb lists only in-frame clones, some missing. The sample records approximately 50,000 clones, 60% to 85% being singletons. The sample was CD4+ T cells from PBMCs cultured without peptide, taken before COVID-19 vaccination. These receptors all come from a human donor who had a prior SARS-CoV-2 infection. The CDR3 runs from the conserved cysteine through the conserved F or W.

TRBV5-1	TRBJ1-5	CASSLRQGDQPQHF
TRBV5-1	TRBJ2-3	CASSPRLAGGPGTDTQYF
TRBV12-5	TRBJ2-1	CASGLRENEQFF
TRBV5-1	TRBJ1-4	CASSLGSRFNEKLFF
TRBV5-1	TRBJ2-2	CASSRPLDTGELFF
TRBV9	TRBJ2-3	CASSVGRLAWGDTQYF
TRBV23-1	TRBJ1-6	CASSQSDRGSSWSYNSPLHF
TRBV2	TRBJ2-2	CASSGGIGGGSITGELFF
TRBV19	TRBJ2-2	CASRPFQGAANTGELFF
TRBV11-3	TRBJ2-3	CASSLGNTDTQYF
TRBV4-2	TRBJ1-1	CASSQDTGRTEAFF
TRBV23-1	TRBJ1-5	CASTGGKSGSNQPQHF
TRBV18	TRBJ1-4	CASSPSILTGGNEKLFF
TRBV12-5	TRBJ1-5	CASGATEYQPQHF
TRBV19	TRBJ1-2	CASSIMEGPYGYTF
TRBV19	TRBJ2-5	CASSIGGVEAETQYF
TRBV24-1	TRBJ2-3	CATSDSQSTDTQYF